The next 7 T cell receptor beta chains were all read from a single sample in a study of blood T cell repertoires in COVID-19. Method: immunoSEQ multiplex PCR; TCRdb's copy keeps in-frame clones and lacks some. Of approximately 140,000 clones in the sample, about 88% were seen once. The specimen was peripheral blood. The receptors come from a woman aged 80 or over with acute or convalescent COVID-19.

CDR3 DNA: TGTGCCAGCAGCCCATCCGCGGGAGCCCCAGATACGCAGTATTTT. Residues: CASSPSAGAPDTQYF. The chain combines TRBV9 with TRBJ2-3, with TRBD2 matching 7 bases. The CDR3 loop spans 15 amino acids. The J segment lost 4 bases and the V segment lost 4 bases, leaving 9 bases of the junction unmatched. CDR1 is SGDLS and CDR2 is YYNGEE in the germline V gene.

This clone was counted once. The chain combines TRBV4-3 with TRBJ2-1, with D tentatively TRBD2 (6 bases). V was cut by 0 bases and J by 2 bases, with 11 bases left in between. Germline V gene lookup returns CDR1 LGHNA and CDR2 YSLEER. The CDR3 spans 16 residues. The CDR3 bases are TGCGCCAGCAGCCAAGATAGCGGAGAGCCCTACAATGAGCAGTTCTTC. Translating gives CASSQDSGEPYNEQFF.

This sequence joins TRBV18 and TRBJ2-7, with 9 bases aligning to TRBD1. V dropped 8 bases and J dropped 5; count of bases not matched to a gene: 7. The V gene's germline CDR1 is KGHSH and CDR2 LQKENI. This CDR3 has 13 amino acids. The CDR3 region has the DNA TGTGCCAGCCACCGGGACAGGGACGACGAGCAGTACTTC. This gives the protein CASHRDRDDEQYF. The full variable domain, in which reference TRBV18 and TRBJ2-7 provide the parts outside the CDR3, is NAGVMQNPRHLVRRRGQEARLRCSPMKGHSHVYWYRQLPEEGLKFMVYLQKENIIDESGMPKERFSAEFPKEGPSILRIQQVVRGDSAAYFCASHRDRDDEQYFGPGTRLTVT.

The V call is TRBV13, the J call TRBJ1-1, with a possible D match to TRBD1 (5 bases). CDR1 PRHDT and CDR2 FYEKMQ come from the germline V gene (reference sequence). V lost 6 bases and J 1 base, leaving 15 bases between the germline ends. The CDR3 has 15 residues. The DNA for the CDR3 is TGTGCCAGCAGTTGGAGGGGCTCCGGGAACACTGAAGCTTTCTTT. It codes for CASSWRGSGNTEAFF. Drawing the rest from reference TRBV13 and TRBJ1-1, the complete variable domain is AAGVIQSPRHLIKEKRETATLKCYPIPRHDTVYWYQQGPGQDPQFLISFYEKMQSDKGSIPDRFSAQQFSDYHSELNMSSLELGDSALYFCASSWRGSGNTEAFFGQGTRLTVV.

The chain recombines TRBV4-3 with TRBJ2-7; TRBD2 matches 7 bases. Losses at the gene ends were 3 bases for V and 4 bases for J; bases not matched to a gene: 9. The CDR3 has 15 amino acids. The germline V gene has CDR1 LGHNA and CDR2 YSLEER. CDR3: CASSQRRSGIYEQYF. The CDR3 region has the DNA TGCGCCAGCAGCCAGCGCAGAAGCGGGATTTACGAGCAGTACTTC.

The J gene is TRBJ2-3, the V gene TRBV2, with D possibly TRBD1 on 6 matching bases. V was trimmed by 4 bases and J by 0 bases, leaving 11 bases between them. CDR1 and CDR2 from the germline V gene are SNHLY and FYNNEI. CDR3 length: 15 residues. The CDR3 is CASSVDRPSTDTQYF. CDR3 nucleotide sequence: TGTGCCAGCAGTGTTGACAGGCCTAGCACAGATACGCAGTATTTT.

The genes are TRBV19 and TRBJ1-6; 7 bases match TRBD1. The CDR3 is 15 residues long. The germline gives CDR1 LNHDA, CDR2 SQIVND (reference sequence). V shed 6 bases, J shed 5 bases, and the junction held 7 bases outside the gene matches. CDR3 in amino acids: CASSSTGANNSPLHF. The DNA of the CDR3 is TGTGCCAGTAGCTCCACAGGGGCCAATAATTCACCCCTCCACTTT.